The 21 T cell receptor beta chains listed next were all sequenced from one sample in a study of cytomegalovirus exposure and HLA in healthy donors. Primers for the PCR totalled 60 Vbeta and 13 Jbeta. Repertoires were generated with immunoSEQ multiplex PCR, while TCRdb's copy carries only in-frame clones and drops some. The sample lists about 190,000 clones, more than 70% seen once, with more than 4.5% in the top ten. Material for sequencing was PBMCs. These receptors were collected from a man aged 25-40 years in good health and CMV-seropositive.

The rearrangement joins TRBV7-3 to TRBJ2-1; TRBD2 matches 14 bases. After removal of 5 bases from V and 0 bases from J, the junction contained 6 bases not matched to a gene. Germline V gene sequence: CDR1 SGHTA, CDR2 FQGTGA. The CDR3 contains 18 residues. The CDR3 DNA sequence: TGTGCCAGCAGCCCCGGGACTAGCGGGGGCCGCTCCTACAATGAGCAGTTCTTC. The encoded protein is CASSPGTSGGRSYNEQFF.

The J gene is TRBJ1-1, the V gene TRBV9; TRBD1 is a possible D gene (6 bases). The CDR3 has 12 residues. The ends were cut back, 3 bases at V and 5 bases at J, with 8 bases in the middle. Germline CDR1 reads SGDLS; CDR2 reads YYNGEE. The CDR3 DNA reads TGTGCCAGCAGCGGCACAGGGACTGAAGCTTTCTTT. Protein product: CASSGTGTEAFF.

The chain has TRBV7-2 and TRBJ2-1, with D possibly being TRBD1 (5 bases). Trimming took 5 bases from V and 13 from J, leaving 9 bases between them. Per the germline V gene, CDR1 is SGHTA and CDR2 is FQGNSA. This CDR3 has 10 amino acids. The CDR3 sequence is CASSGAFQFF. CDR3 nucleotides: TGTGCCAGCAGCGGGGCCTTTCAGTTCTTC.

The chain employs TRBV15 and TRBJ1-1; D is unresolved. The V end was cut by 3 bases, the J end by 7 bases, with 9 bases between. The germline CDR1 and CDR2 sequences are LNHNV and YYDKDF (reference sequence). The CDR3 spans 12 residues. The CDR3 DNA follows: TGTGCCACCAGCAGGCAGGTGGGTGAAGCTTTCTTT. Its translation: CATSRQVGEAFF.

The chain combines TRBV6-5 with TRBJ2-3; TRBD1 agrees at 8 bases. J lost 4 bases, V lost 5 bases, and 2 bases had no gene match. The CDR3 consists of 13 residues. CDR1 is MNHEY, CDR2 SVGAGI, per germline. The CDR3 DNA reads as TGTGCCAGCAGTAAACAGGGGGCAGATACGCAGTATTTT. It yields the protein CASSKQGADTQYF.

This clone was found a few times. The chain uses TRBV9 and TRBJ2-2, with TRBD2 matching over 9 bases. The CDR3 is made up of 17 amino acids. CDR1 and CDR2 (germline): SGDLS, YYNGEE. V was pared by 4 bases and J by 6 bases, with 13 bases of the junction left unmatched. The CDR3 bases are TGTGCCAGCAGCCCCGTGGGGGCTAGCGGGATGGCCGGGGAGCTGTTTTTT. The encoded protein is CASSPVGASGMAGELFF.

This clone was seen a handful of times. J is TRBJ1-4 and V is TRBV7-2; D not resolved. The V end was cut by 5 bases, the J end by 8 bases, with 18 bases between. The CDR3 spans 15 residues. Germline V gives CDR1 SGHTA, CDR2 FQGNSA. The CDR3 coding sequence is TGTGCCAGCAGCCGTCAAGCGGGAGGTGACGAAAAACTGTTTTTT. Protein: CASSRQAGGDEKLFF.

The chain has TRBV30 and TRBJ2-5; 7 bases line up with TRBD1. The assigned J gene may be wrong: the sequence end matches TRBJ2-7 better. The germline gives CDR1 GTSNPN, CDR2 SVGIG (reference sequence). The length of the CDR3 is 14 residues. This CDR3 is CAWSMTGISYEQYF. The DNA of the CDR3 is TGTGCCTGGAGTATGACAGGGATTTCCTACGAGCAGTACTTC.

The CDR3 here is CASMGPAKRKTADTQYF. In DNA form, the CDR3 reads TGTGCCAGCATGGGCCCGGCTAAGAGAAAGACGGCAGATACGCAGTATTTT. The chain uses TRBV2 and TRBJ2-3; no definite D call. Trimming removed 7 bases at V and 4 bases at J, with 24 bases between. Germline loops: CDR1 SNHLY, CDR2 FYNNEI. This CDR3 comprises 17 residues.

A few counts support this clone. The chain has TRBV6-1 and TRBJ2-1, with 7 bases that match TRBD2. Germline trimming cut 7 bases from V and 10 bases from J; bases unmatched to any gene: 7. The germline gives CDR1 MNHNS, CDR2 SASEGT. The CDR3 sequence is 12 residues long. The CDR3 spells CASTGGGDEQFF. CDR3 DNA sequence: TGTGCCAGCACGGGAGGCGGTGACGAGCAGTTCTTC.

The J gene is TRBJ2-1, the V gene TRBV10-3; maybe TRBD1 (6 bases). Trimming removed 4 bases at V and 2 bases at J, with 21 bases between. The CDR3 spans 18 residues. CDR1 is ENHRY and CDR2 is SYGVKD in the germline V gene. The DNA of the CDR3 is TGTGCCATCAGTGTAAGGTCTGTTACAGGGAGCCCCTACAATGAGCAGTTCTTC. This translates into CAISVRSVTGSPYNEQFF.

J is TRBJ1-1 and V is TRBV7-2; D unclear. CDR3 length equals 13 residues. Trimming removed 5 bases at V and 1 base at J, with 8 bases between. From germline, CDR1 is SGHTA and CDR2 FQGNSA. The DNA of the CDR3 is TGTGCCAGCAGCCCATACTCGAACACTGAAGCTTTCTTT. This sequence encodes CASSPYSNTEAFF.

The V call is TRBV9, the J call TRBJ2-2, with no clear D. CDR3 length: 15 residues. CDR1 is SGDLS, CDR2 YYNGEE, per germline. Trimming took 3 bases from V and 4 from J, leaving 13 bases between them. CDR3 nucleotides: TGTGCCAGCAGCGCTAACTTTGGCGGCACCGGGGAGCTGTTTTTT. Its protein product is CASSANFGGTGELFF.

The chain carries TRBV6-5 and TRBJ2-5, with D maybe TRBD2 (6 bases). With 2 bases removed from V and 5 bases from J, the gap between germline ends came to 15 bases. Germline V gives CDR1 MNHEY, CDR2 SVGAGI. There are 15 residues in the CDR3. The CDR3 DNA is TGTGCCAGCAGTTACGGTGTCAGGGAGGTGGAGACCCAGTACTTC. This translates into CASSYGVREVETQYF.

The V and J genes are TRBV30 and TRBJ1-2, with 9 bases aligning to TRBD1. The CDR3 extends over 14 amino acids. Trimming cost V 1 base and J 5 bases; bases outside gene matches: 5. Germline loops: CDR1 GTSNPN, CDR2 SVGIG (reference sequence). The CDR3 here is CAWSALTGGYGYTF. CDR3 nucleotides: TGTGCCTGGAGTGCGTTGACAGGGGGGTATGGCTACACCTTC.

This clone appeared a single time. The chain joins TRBV27 to TRBJ2-6; maybe TRBD2 (6 bases). CDR1 and CDR2 from the germline V gene are MNHEY and SMNVEV (reference sequence). Trimming removed 9 bases at V and 1 base at J, with 13 bases between. The CDR3 extends over 15 amino acids. CDR3 in DNA: TGTGCCAGTGCGGGACTCGGGTCTGGGGCCAACGTCCTGACTTTC. This gives the protein CASAGLGSGANVLTF.

This clone was picked up one time. This sample includes further DNA sequences coding for the same CDR3. The chain joins TRBV7-8 to TRBJ2-5, with D unclear. CDR3 length: 13 amino acids. Trimming took off 5 bases at V and 5 bases at J, with 12 bases between the two ends. Per the germline V gene, CDR1 is SGHVS and CDR2 is FQNEAQ. CDR3 protein: CASSPGSGETQYF. In DNA, the CDR3 is TGTGCCAGCAGCCCCGGGTCTGGGGAGACCCAGTACTTC.

The chain is built from TRBV5-1 and TRBJ2-5; the match to TRBD2 covers 9 bases. The CDR3 is 15 residues long. Germline-derived CDR1 and CDR2 are SGHRS and YFSETQ. V lost 4 bases to trimming and J lost 2 bases; unmatched junction nucleotides: 6. The CDR3 nucleotides are TGCGCCAGCAGCAAGGGACTAGCAGAACAAGAGACCCAGTACTTC. This gives the protein CASSKGLAEQETQYF.

V usage is TRBV9 and J usage is TRBJ2-7; possibly TRBD2 for D (6 bases). V dropped 0 bases and J dropped 7 bases, with 14 bases sitting between them. The germline CDR1 and CDR2 sequences are SGDLS and YYNGEE. This CDR3 comprises 14 residues. This chain's CDR3 is CASSVATWGGEQYF. CDR3 DNA: TGTGCCAGCAGCGTAGCTACGTGGGGAGGAGAGCAGTACTTC. The full variable domain, its missing parts supplied by reference TRBV9 and TRBJ2-7, is DSGVTQTPKHLITATGQRVTLRCSPRSGDLSVYWYQQSLDQGLQFLIQYYNGEERAKGNILERFSAQQFPDLHSELNLSSLELGDSALYFCASSVATWGGEQYFGPGTRLTVT.

The rearrangement uses TRBV11-1 and TRBJ2-5; TRBD2 agrees at 13 bases. Near its end, the DNA agrees better with TRBJ2-7, so the J call may be wrong. This CDR3 has 17 amino acids. Germline assignment: CDR1 SGHAT and CDR2 FQDESV (reference sequence). CDR3 protein: CASSRPGLAGSPYEQYF. The DNA for the CDR3 is TGTGCCAGCAGCCGCCCGGGACTAGCGGGATCTCCCTACGAGCAGTACTTC.

V usage is TRBV28 and J usage is TRBJ1-5; D unclear. The germline CDR1 and CDR2 sequences are MDHEN and SYDVKM. The germline V and J ends were trimmed by 5 bases and 5 bases, with 22 bases remaining between them. The CDR3 is 17 residues long. The CDR3 sequence is CASSPSKGGLGDQPQHF. CDR3 bases: TGTGCCAGCAGTCCCAGCAAAGGAGGGCTGGGTGATCAGCCCCAGCATTTT.